The clone carrying this T cell receptor (beta chain) was counted only a few times. TCRdb reanalysed the RT-PCR reads using MiXCR and keeps one entry per CDR3 protein. The top ten hold 6% to 8% of the sample, which has hundreds of thousands of distinct CDR3 sequences, about a sixth seen once. Germline V gene data show CDR1 as SGHAT and CDR2 as FQNNGV. CDR3 size: 18 residues. Losses at the gene ends were 5 bases for V and 7 bases for J; bases not matched to a gene: 19. This sample is part of a study of patients and donors after allogeneic stem cell transplantation. The chain employs TRBV11-2 and TRBJ1-4; 7 nucleotides agree with TRBD1. The clonotype originates from a human donor who was either an allogeneic HSCT recipient or a stem cell or donor lymphocyte infusion donor (not recorded which). It is not recorded whose cells these are; they may come from a transplant donor. Sequenced: blood, either unsorted or a sorted T cell fraction (not recorded which). The CDR3 sequence: CASSPRQGTMGVGEKLFF. The CDR3, as DNA: TGTGCCAGCAGCCCCAGACAGGGTACGATGGGAGTTGGTGAAAAACTGTTTTTT.